The 16 T cell receptor beta chains in this list originate from one sample, sequenced in a study of shared clonotypes between healthy human individuals. The table came from immunoSEQ multiplex PCR; TCRdb's copy has only in-frame clones and leaves some out. The table lists over 850,000 clones, 75% to 85% of them singletons. The sequenced sample consisted of memory CD4+ T cells from PBMCs. Stated subset: CD45RA-negative fraction. These receptors all stem from a man aged 18 to 29 in good health. Some clones in this sample may be carry-over from other donors' samples.

The J gene is TRBJ1-3, the V gene TRBV7-8; D perhaps matches TRBD1 (5 bases). V was clipped by 5 bases and J by 4 bases, with 15 bases between them. Germline CDR1 and CDR2: SGHVS and FQNEAQ. The CDR3 has 15 amino acids. CDR3: CASSARLGGGNTIYF. CDR3 sequence (DNA): TGTGCCAGCAGCGCTAGATTGGGGGGAGGAAACACCATATATTTT.

This clone has a handful of counts. The chain is built from TRBV4-1 and TRBJ2-5; D remains ambiguous. V was trimmed by 4 bases and J by 1 base, leaving 10 bases between them. The germline V gene has CDR1 MGHRA and CDR2 YSYEKL. CDR3 length equals 14 residues. The CDR3 here is CASSPTVGQETQYF. The CDR3 DNA is TGCGCCAGCAGCCCGACTGTCGGCCAAGAGACCCAGTACTTC.

The chain uses TRBV7-2 and TRBJ2-7; no definite D call. CDR3 length equals 15 residues. Germline V gene data show CDR1 as SGHTA and CDR2 as FQGNSA. The V end was cut by 0 bases, the J end by 5 bases, with 14 bases between. CDR3 region: CASSLAVLFSDEQYF. Here the CDR3 DNA reads TGTGCCAGCAGCTTAGCAGTGCTTTTTTCGGACGAGCAGTACTTC. Supplemented by reference TRBV7-2 and TRBJ2-7, the full variable domain reads GAGVSQSPSNKVTEKGKDVELRCDPISGHTALYWYRQSLGQGLEFLIYFQGNSAPDKSGLPSDRFSAERTGGSVSTLTIQRTQQEDSAVYLCASSLAVLFSDEQYFGPGTRLTVT.

The chain uses TRBV5-1 and TRBJ2-7, with 9 positions matching TRBD1. Germline loops: CDR1 SGHRS, CDR2 YFSETQ. Trimming removed 4 bases from V and 3 bases from J; junction bases left unmatched: 8. This CDR3 is 15 amino acids long. The CDR3 is CASSRRTGASYEQYF. In DNA, the CDR3 is TGCGCCAGCAGCCGACGGACAGGGGCAAGCTACGAGCAGTACTTC.

This chain joins TRBV5-4 and TRBJ1-1; 12 bases match TRBD1. From germline, CDR1 is SGHNT and CDR2 YYREEE (reference sequence). The CDR3 loop spans 16 amino acids. The J segment lost 5 bases and the V segment lost 4 bases, leaving 9 bases of the junction unmatched. In nucleotides, the CDR3 is TGTGCCAGCAGCAGAGGGACAGGGGGCGCTGGGACTGAAGCTTTCTTT. This sequence encodes CASSRGTGGAGTEAFF.

This chain links TRBV28 with TRBJ2-7; D not certain. Germline-derived CDR1 and CDR2 are MDHEN and SYDVKM. The CDR3 loop spans 15 amino acids. V lost 3 bases and J 2 bases, leaving 14 bases between the germline ends. CDR3 amino acids: CASSFRPRATYEQYF. CDR3 nucleotides: TGTGCCAGCAGTTTTAGGCCCCGGGCTACCTACGAGCAGTACTTC.

CDR3 region: CASSLGTRRGVETQYF. CDR3 in DNA: TGCGCCAGCAGCTTGGGGACCCGAAGGGGAGTAGAGACCCAGTACTTC. The V call is TRBV5-1, the J call TRBJ2-5; tentatively, D is TRBD1 or TRBD2 (5 bases each). This CDR3 spans 16 amino acids. Looked up from germline, CDR1 is SGHRS and CDR2 is YFSETQ. The V end lost 0 bases, the J end lost 4 bases, and 16 bases lay between the germline ends.

The V call is TRBV9, the J call TRBJ2-7, with D perhaps TRBD1 (6 bases). Germline V gene lookup returns CDR1 SGDLS and CDR2 YYNGEE. The germline V and J ends were trimmed by 0 bases and 7 bases, with 14 bases remaining between them. The length of the CDR3 is 14 residues. Here the CDR3 DNA reads TGTGCCAGCAGCGTAGGCTGGGGGCTCGATGAGCAGTACTTC. Protein sequence: CASSVGWGLDEQYF.

This rearrangement joins TRBV27 to TRBJ2-3; no clear D gene. The CDR3 consists of 13 residues. With 1 base removed from V and 5 bases from J, the gap between germline ends came to 7 bases. Germline CDR1 is MNHEY and CDR2 is SMNVEV (reference sequence). As DNA, the CDR3 is TGTGCCAGCAGTTTATTGGTTGAAGATACGCAGTATTTT. Amino acid sequence: CASSLLVEDTQYF.

Worth noting for this clone: At the DNA level, this CDR3 is encoded by other sequences in the same sample as well. The J gene is TRBJ1-4, the V gene TRBV28; D gene uncertain. CDR1 is MDHEN, CDR2 SYDVKM, per germline. V was trimmed by 6 bases and J by 1 base, leaving 0 bases between them. This CDR3 has 11 amino acids. As DNA, the CDR3 is TGTGCCAGCAGAACTAATGAAAAACTGTTTTTT. Its translation: CASRTNEKLFF.

The chain joins TRBV2 to TRBJ1-5; perhaps TRBD1 as D (6 bases). Trimming took 6 bases from V and 0 from J, leaving 12 bases between them. The CDR3 totals 15 residues. Germline values: CDR1 SNHLY, CDR2 FYNNEI. CDR3 region: CASSRTDNSNQPQHF. The CDR3 DNA reads as TGTGCCAGCAGCCGGACAGATAATAGCAATCAGCCCCAGCATTTT.

The chain combines TRBV5-1 with TRBJ2-7, with D tentatively TRBD1 (5 bases). Germline V CDR1 and CDR2: SGHRS, YFSETQ. CDR3 length equals 16 residues. Trimming took 0 bases from V and 5 from J, leaving 18 bases between them. DNA of the CDR3: TGCGCCAGCAGCTTGGGCGACGCCAGGGCAGGGAACGAGCAGTACTTC. Translation: CASSLGDARAGNEQYF.

The V and J genes are TRBV11-3 and TRBJ2-1; D remains unclear. V was shortened by 0 bases and J by 10 bases, with 16 bases between the two germline ends. Germline-derived CDR1 and CDR2 are SGHNT and YENEEA. The CDR3 consists of 15 residues. CDR3 residues: CASSLEGSGGGEQFF. The CDR3 nucleotides read TGTGCCAGCAGCTTAGAAGGGTCTGGCGGCGGCGAGCAGTTCTTC.

This clone was detected a few times. Other DNA sequences within the sample encode an identical CDR3. This sequence joins TRBV27 and TRBJ1-5, with D unresolved. This CDR3 is built from 12 residues. Trimming shortened V by 5 bases and J by 9 bases, and 11 bases separated the two germline ends. The V gene's germline CDR1 is MNHEY and CDR2 SMNVEV (reference sequence). CDR3 sequence (DNA): TGTGCCAGCAGTCCCTCAGGTGGGCCCCAGCATTTT. Encoded protein: CASSPSGGPQHF.

The chain uses TRBV7-9 and TRBJ2-1, with D possibly matching TRBD2 (6 bases). The CDR3 totals 15 residues. Germline loops: CDR1 SEHNR, CDR2 FQNEAQ (reference sequence). The V end lost 0 bases, the J end lost 7 bases, and 13 bases lay between the germline ends. The CDR3 bases are TGTGCCAGCAGCTTAGCAATGGGCGCGGGGAATGAGCAGTTCTTC. Protein sequence: CASSLAMGAGNEQFF.

The rearrangement uses TRBV18 and TRBJ2-1; D is perhaps TRBD2 (5 bases). V dropped 1 base and J dropped 9 bases, with 10 bases sitting between them. This CDR3 spans 13 amino acids. Germline V gene data show CDR1 as KGHSH and CDR2 as LQKENI. Here the CDR3 DNA reads TGTGCCAGCTCACCACTTCCAGCGGCTGAGCAGTTCTTC. Amino acid sequence: CASSPLPAAEQFF. The full variable domain, with the rest looked up from reference TRBV18 and TRBJ2-1, is NAGVMQNPRHLVRRRGQEARLRCSPMKGHSHVYWYRQLPEEGLKFMVYLQKENIIDESGMPKERFSAEFPKEGPSILRIQQVVRGDSAAYFCASSPLPAAEQFFGPGTRLTVL.